Sequencing of this T cell receptor (beta chain) was carried out in a study of CD8+ T cells in alopecia areata. Study findings and constraints: On tofacitinib, scalp and blood still held many of the expanded lesional clones. Researchers reported that TCR sharing among patients proved less clear than in mice, possibly HLA-linked.

This sample's treatment: oral pan-JAK inhibitor, 5-10 mg twice daily. Sequencing used cDNA as its template, made by extracting RNA and reverse transcribing it. Method: immunoSEQ multiplex PCR; TCRdb's copy keeps in-frame clones and lacks some. Altogether under 200,000 clones are present, around three fifths being singletons, with the ten largest covering 12% to 15%. In germline, CDR1 is SGHRS, CDR2 YFSETQ. V shed 0 bases and J shed 0 bases, with 4 bases lying between them. The CDR3 sequence is 13 residues long. This clone was observed once. The antigen is undetermined. Sequences were derived from CD4+ T cells sorted from blood, sampled at week 24, from a patient treated with tofacitinib. The sequence was obtained from a human donor with alopecia areata. The rearrangement links TRBV5-1 to TRBJ2-7, with D unclear. The CDR3 sequence is CASSLGSSYEQYF. The DNA of the CDR3 is TGCGCCAGCAGCTTGGGGAGCTCCTACGAGCAGTACTTC.